Listed below are T cell receptor beta chains from one sample, sequenced in a study of T cells in Graves' hyperthyroidism and ophthalmopathy. TCRdb re-called the multiplex PCR reads through MiXCR, storing one row per CDR3 protein. Seen here are about 620,000 distinct CDR3 sequences, around 16% observed once, and the top ten hold around 3.9%. Source material: blood. The source of these receptors is a woman under 40 with Graves' hyperthyroidism. The CDR3 runs from the conserved cysteine through the conserved F or W. A D gene is named only where the DNA matches it firmly. Clone size appears in some rows only: once, few, many, or a class for an expanded clone.

D	V	J	size	DNA	CDR3
.	TRBV2	TRBJ1-2	many	TGTGCCGCCTGGGGGGCGCGGGGCTACACCTTC	CAAWGARGYTF
TRBD2	TRBV3-1	TRBJ2-5	many	TGTGCCAGCAGCCAAGGACTAGCGGGAGGAGCGGAGACCCAGTACTTC	CASSQGLAGGAETQYF
TRBD2	TRBV12-3/TRBV12-4	TRBJ2-7	many	TGTGCCAGCAGTTTCTCTAGCGGGGCCTGGGAGCAGTACTTC	CASSFSSGAWEQYF
.	TRBV27	TRBJ2-7	few	TGTGCCAGCAGTTCCCAAGAAGCGGGTGCCTACGAGCAGTACTTC	CASSSQEAGAYEQYF
.	TRBV7-2	TRBJ2-3	.	TGTGCCAGCAGCTTCCTCCAAACCCCCACAGATACGCAGTATTTT	CASSFLQTPTDTQYF
.	TRBV20-1	TRBJ1-1	.	TGCAGTGCTAGAGATAGGGTAGTGAGTGGAGGACTCGCAGCTTTCTTT	CSARDRVVSGGLAAFF
TRBD2	TRBV7-2	TRBJ2-7	few	TGTGCCAGCAGCTTAAGTAGGGAGGGCCCCTACGAGCAGTACTTC	CASSLSREGPYEQYF
.	TRBV28	TRBJ2-7	many	TGTGCCAGCAGTATAAGGACTAACTACGAGCAGTACTTC	CASSIRTNYEQYF
.	TRBV5-6	TRBJ1-1	.	TGTGCCAGCAGCTTCGACGGACACCGGAACACTGAAGCTTTCTTT	CASSFDGHRNTEAFF
.	TRBV2	TRBJ2-5	few	TGTGCCAGCAACGGGGTAGGGGAGACCCAGTACTTC	CASNGVGETQYF
TRBD1	TRBV25-1	TRBJ1-2	.	TGTGCCAGCAGTGAGGAAGGGACAGGCCAGGATGGCTACACCTTC	CASSEEGTGQDGYTF
.	TRBV7-9	TRBJ1-2	many	TGTGCCAGCAGCCCTGGACCTTCCTATGGCTACACCTTC	CASSPGPSYGYTF
.	TRBV29-1	TRBJ1-5	many	TGCAGCGTTGGGACATCAGGTCAGCCCCAGCATTTT	CSVGTSGQPQHF
TRBD1	TRBV28	TRBJ1-2	.	TGTGCCAGCAGTTTAGGTCGGGACAGCGACTATGGCTACACCTTC	CASSLGRDSDYGYTF
TRBD1	TRBV6-1	TRBJ1-3	.	TGTGCCAGCATCACAGACAGGGGGTCTGGAAACACCATATATTTT	CASITDRGSGNTIYF
.	TRBV9	TRBJ2-5	.	TGTGCCAGCAGCGTAGCCGTGGGAGTCCAAGAGACCCAGTACTTC	CASSVAVGVQETQYF
.	TRBV5-6	TRBJ2-1	.	TGTGCCAGCGGCGGGACGGACTACAATGAGCAGTTCTTC	CASGGTDYNEQFF
.	TRBV30	TRBJ2-3	.	TGTGCCTGGAGTGTGGAGGGGGGCACAGATACGCAGTATTTT	CAWSVEGGTDTQYF
.	TRBV6-1	TRBJ1-5	.	TGTGCCAGCAGTCGGCGGGAAGGTCAGCCCCAGCATTTT	CASSRREGQPQHF
.	TRBV6-1	TRBJ2-1	many	TGTGCCAGCAGTTCCCCGGGAGTCTCCTACAATGAGCAGTTCTTC	CASSSPGVSYNEQFF
.	TRBV25-1	TRBJ2-7	few	TGTGCCAGCAGCTTTCACGCAGGGGTCGAGCAGTACTTC	CASSFHAGVEQYF
.	TRBV19	TRBJ2-2	.	TGTGCCAGTAGTTGGTCCGGGGGCTTCACCGGGGAGCTGTTTTTT	CASSWSGGFTGELFF
.	TRBV6-4	TRBJ2-7	.	TGTGCCAGCAGTGACTCAACGGGTTCCTACGAGCAGTACTTC	CASSDSTGSYEQYF
.	TRBV3-1	TRBJ2-7	many	TGTGCCAGCAGCCATGCCGGACATCCCGCCTACGAGCAGTACTTC	CASSHAGHPAYEQYF
.	TRBV27	TRBJ2-5	.	TGTGCCAGCAGTTCCCTTCGTAAAGAGACCCAGTACTTC	CASSSLRKETQYF
.	TRBV7-2	TRBJ2-1	.	TGTGCCAGCAGCTGGGACTCGTTCAATGAGCAGTTCTTC	CASSWDSFNEQFF
TRBD1	TRBV2	TRBJ2-1	many	TGTGCCAGCAGTGAAGGGACAGGGGGATACAATGAGCAGTTCTTC	CASSEGTGGYNEQFF
.	TRBV5-1	TRBJ2-5	.	TGCGCCAGCAGCTTGCCGGGTCGCGAGACCCAGTACTTC	CASSLPGRETQYF
.	TRBV5-6	TRBJ1-4	.	TGTGCCACTCAGGAAACCGGGGTTGGTGAAAAACTGTTTTTT	CATQETGVGEKLFF
.	TRBV6-1	TRBJ2-3	.	TGTGCCAGCAACCACGGATGGAGAGAGATGGCAGATACGCAGTATTTT	CASNHGWREMADTQYF
.	TRBV2	TRBJ2-5	many	TGTGCCAGCAGGGCGGCGCCAAGCCAAGAGACCCAGTACTTC	CASRAAPSQETQYF
TRBD1	TRBV27	TRBJ1-1	many	TGTGCCAGCAGCCTCTCCGGGACAGTGAACACTGAAGCTTTCTTT	CASSLSGTVNTEAFF
.	TRBV4-3	TRBJ2-1	few	TGCGCCAGCAGCTCCGACGTCGGGTTTGAGCAGTTCTTC	CASSSDVGFEQFF
.	TRBV11-1	TRBJ2-1	.	TGTGCCAGCAGCCCCCGGACAGATTTCTACTCCTACAATGAGCAGTTCTTC	CASSPRTDFYSYNEQFF
TRBD2	TRBV2	TRBJ2-1	many	TGTGCCAGCAGCGGGACTAGCGTAACCGCCAATGAGCAGTTCTTC	CASSGTSVTANEQFF
.	TRBV5-8	TRBJ2-3	.	TGTGCCAGCAGCCCATACACCGGGCAAAGCACAGATACGCAGTATTTT	CASSPYTGQSTDTQYF
.	TRBV5-6	TRBJ2-3	.	TGTACCAGCAGCTACGGGGTGGCCGCAGATACGCAGTATTTT	CTSSYGVAADTQYF
TRBD2	TRBV2	TRBJ2-2	.	TGTGCCAGCAAGAAGGGTCTAGCGGAGAACACCGGGGAGCTGTTTTTT	CASKKGLAENTGELFF
.	TRBV30	TRBJ2-3	.	TGTGCCTGGAGTGTAGAGGGTACGCAGTATTTT	CAWSVEGTQYF
.	TRBV10-3	TRBJ1-5	.	TGTGCCATCAGTGAAAAGAATCAGCCCCAGCATTTT	CAISEKNQPQHF
.	TRBV30	TRBJ2-3	many	TGTGCCTGGAGTGGGGCCTTCAAAGGAGGGAGCACAGATACGCAGTATTTT	CAWSGAFKGGSTDTQYF
.	TRBV27	TRBJ2-2	.	TGTGCCAGCCCTACATCGAACACCGGGGAGCTGTTTTTT	CASPTSNTGELFF
TRBD2	TRBV6-1	TRBJ2-1	many	TGTGCCAGCAGTAGACTAGCGTTGGTGGGTCTAGGGATTGAGCAGTTCTTC	CASSRLALVGLGIEQFF
TRBD2	TRBV20-1	TRBJ2-7	many	TGCAGTGCTAGTAGGATAGCGGGAAATTCCTACGAGCAGTACTTC	CSASRIAGNSYEQYF
.	TRBV29-1	TRBJ2-5	many	TGCAGCGTTGATAGCAGGGTCGAGACCCAGTACTTC	CSVDSRVETQYF
.	TRBV19	TRBJ1-5	many	TGTGCCAGTAGCCAGAGCAATCAGCCCCAGCATTTT	CASSQSNQPQHF
.	TRBV30	TRBJ2-1	few	TGTGCCTGGAGGTCGAGCTCCTACAATGAGCAGTTCTTC	CAWRSSSYNEQFF
TRBD1	TRBV12-3/TRBV12-4	TRBJ2-1	many	TGTGCCAGCAGGCCGGGACAGGGCAGTTCTTATGAGCAGTTCTTC	CASRPGQGSSYEQFF
.	TRBV28	TRBJ1-1	many	TGTGCCAGCAGTTATCGCAGGGCCCACACTGAAGCTTTCTTT	CASSYRRAHTEAFF
TRBD1	TRBV7-9	TRBJ2-1	few	TGTGCCAGCAGCTTAGGTCCTGCAGGGGGCTATACGGATGAGCAGTTCTTC	CASSLGPAGGYTDEQFF
TRBD1	TRBV12-3/TRBV12-4	TRBJ2-7	many	TGTGCCAGCAGTAAAACCGGGACAGGTACCTACGAGCAGTACTTC	CASSKTGTGTYEQYF
.	TRBV2	TRBJ1-2	.	TGTGCCAGCAGTGAAACCCGGGCCAATAATGGCTACACCTTC	CASSETRANNGYTF
.	TRBV28	TRBJ1-1	many	TGTGCCAGCACCCCAAGGGGCACATTAGAAGCTTTCTTT	CASTPRGTLEAFF
TRBD2	TRBV28	TRBJ2-7	many	TGTGCCAGCAATGACGCGGGAGGGCCGAAGGAGCAGTACTTC	CASNDAGGPKEQYF
TRBD1	TRBV19	TRBJ2-1	.	TGTGCCAGTAGTAACAGGGGGCGGCGCTACAATGAGCAGTTCTTC	CASSNRGRRYNEQFF
.	TRBV5-1	TRBJ2-3	many	TGCGCCAGCAGCTTTACAGGACTCCTCACAGATACGCAGTATTTT	CASSFTGLLTDTQYF
.	TRBV11-2	TRBJ2-7	few	TGTGCCAGCAGCTTAGATCTAGTTAGGGTGTACGAGCAGTACTTC	CASSLDLVRVYEQYF
.	TRBV7-2	TRBJ2-5	many	TGTGCCAGCAGCTTAAGAGGACAGCCGGGAGAGACCCAGTACTTC	CASSLRGQPGETQYF
TRBD2	TRBV6-4	TRBJ2-1	many	TGTGCCAGCAGTGACTGGGCGACTAGCGGGAGACCCAATGAGCAGTTCTTC	CASSDWATSGRPNEQFF